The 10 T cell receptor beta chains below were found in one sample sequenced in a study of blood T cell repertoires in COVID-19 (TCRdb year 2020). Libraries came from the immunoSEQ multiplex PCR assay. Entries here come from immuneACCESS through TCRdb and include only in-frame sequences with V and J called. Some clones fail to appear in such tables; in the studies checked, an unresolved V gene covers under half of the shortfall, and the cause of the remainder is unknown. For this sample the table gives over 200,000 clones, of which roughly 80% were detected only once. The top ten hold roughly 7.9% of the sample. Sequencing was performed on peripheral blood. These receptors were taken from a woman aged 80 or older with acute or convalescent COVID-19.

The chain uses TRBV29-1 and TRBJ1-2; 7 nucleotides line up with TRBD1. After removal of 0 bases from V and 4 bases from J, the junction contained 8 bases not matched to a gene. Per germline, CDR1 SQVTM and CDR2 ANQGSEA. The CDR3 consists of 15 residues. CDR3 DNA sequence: TGCAGCGTTGAAGAGGTTCCGACAGGGAGCTATGGCTACACCTTC. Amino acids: CSVEEVPTGSYGYTF.

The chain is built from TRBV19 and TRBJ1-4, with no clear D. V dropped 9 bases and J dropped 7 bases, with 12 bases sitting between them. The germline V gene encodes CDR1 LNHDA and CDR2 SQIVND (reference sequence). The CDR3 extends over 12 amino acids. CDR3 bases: TGTGCCAGCCACCGGGGAGTTGAAAAACTGTTTTTT. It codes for CASHRGVEKLFF.

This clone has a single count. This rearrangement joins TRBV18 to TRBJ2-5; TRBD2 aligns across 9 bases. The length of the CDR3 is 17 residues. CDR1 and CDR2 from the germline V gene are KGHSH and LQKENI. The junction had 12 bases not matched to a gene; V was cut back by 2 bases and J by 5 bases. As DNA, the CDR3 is TGTGCCAGCTCACCAGTGGGGCTAGCGGGGCCCAGGGAGACCCAGTACTTC. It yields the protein CASSPVGLAGPRETQYF.

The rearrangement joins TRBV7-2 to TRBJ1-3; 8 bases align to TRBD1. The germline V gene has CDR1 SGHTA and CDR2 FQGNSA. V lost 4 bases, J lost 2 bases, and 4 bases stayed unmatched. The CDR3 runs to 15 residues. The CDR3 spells CASSSPGGTGNTIYF. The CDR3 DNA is TGTGCCAGCAGCTCCCCAGGGGGCACTGGAAACACCATATATTTT.

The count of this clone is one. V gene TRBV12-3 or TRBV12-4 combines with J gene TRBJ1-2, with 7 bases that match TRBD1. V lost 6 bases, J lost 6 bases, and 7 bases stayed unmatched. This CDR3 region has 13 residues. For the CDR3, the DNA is TGTGCCAGCAGCCTACAGGGGTGGGATGGCTACACCTTC. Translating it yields CASSLQGWDGYTF.

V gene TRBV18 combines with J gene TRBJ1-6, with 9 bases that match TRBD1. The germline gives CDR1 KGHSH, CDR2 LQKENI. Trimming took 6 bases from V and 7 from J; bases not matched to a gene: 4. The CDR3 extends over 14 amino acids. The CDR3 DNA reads TGTGCCAGCTCCGGGACAGGGCGGAATTCACCCCTCCACTTT. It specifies CASSGTGRNSPLHF.

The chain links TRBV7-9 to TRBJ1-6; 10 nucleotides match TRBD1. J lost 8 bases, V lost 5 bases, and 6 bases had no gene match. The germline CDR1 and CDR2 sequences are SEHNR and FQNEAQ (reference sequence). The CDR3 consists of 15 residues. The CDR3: CASSEAGTGDSPLHF. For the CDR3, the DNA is TGTGCCAGCAGCGAAGCCGGGACAGGGGATTCACCCCTCCACTTT.

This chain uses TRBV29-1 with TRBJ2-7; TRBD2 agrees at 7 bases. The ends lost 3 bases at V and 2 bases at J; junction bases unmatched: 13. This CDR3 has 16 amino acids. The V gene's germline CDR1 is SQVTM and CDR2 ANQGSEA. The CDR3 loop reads CSVEGESGARPYEQYF. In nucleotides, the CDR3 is TGCAGCGTTGAGGGAGAGAGCGGGGCCAGACCCTACGAGCAGTACTTC.

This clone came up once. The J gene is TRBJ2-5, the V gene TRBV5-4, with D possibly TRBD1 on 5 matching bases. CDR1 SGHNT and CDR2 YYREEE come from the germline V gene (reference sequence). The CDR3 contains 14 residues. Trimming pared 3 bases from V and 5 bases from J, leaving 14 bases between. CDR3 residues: CASSSPGRTETQYF. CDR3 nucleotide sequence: TGTGCCAGCAGCTCGCCAGGGCGGACGGAGACCCAGTACTTC.

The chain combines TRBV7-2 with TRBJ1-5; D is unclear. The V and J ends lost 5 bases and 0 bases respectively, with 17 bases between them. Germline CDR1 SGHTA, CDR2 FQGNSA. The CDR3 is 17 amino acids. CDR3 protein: CASSPPGGLLSNQPQHF. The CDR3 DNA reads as TGTGCCAGCAGCCCCCCTGGCGGACTACTTAGCAATCAGCCCCAGCATTTT.